These 15 T cell receptor beta chains originate from one sample sequenced in a study of T cell changes during pregnancy in multiple sclerosis. TCRdb's table, derived via immunoSEQ multiplex PCR, lists solely in-frame clones and lacks some. The sample holds 130,000 or so clones; over 85% are singletons and the top ten take approximately 6.3%. Sequenced here: peripheral blood, sampled before pregnancy. The receptors were sampled from a female donor with multiple sclerosis, enrolled in a pregnancy study.

V gene TRBV28 combines with J gene TRBJ1-2; 7 bases fit TRBD1. CDR3 length: 12 residues. Trimming took 7 bases from V and 3 from J; bases not matched to a gene: 2. Germline V gives CDR1 MDHEN, CDR2 SYDVKM. The CDR3 protein is CASTDRDYGYTF. In DNA, the CDR3 is TGTGCCAGCACCGACAGGGACTATGGCTACACCTTC.

The chain has TRBV29-1 and TRBJ1-2, with 9 bases aligning to TRBD1. The V gene end was trimmed by 7 bases and the J gene end by 8 bases; junction bases not matched to a gene: 8. This CDR3 comprises 12 residues. Germline V gene lookup returns CDR1 SQVTM and CDR2 ANQGSEA. Written as DNA, the CDR3 is TGCAGCGCCTCCGGGACAGGGCGGGGCTACACCTTC. Translated, it gives CSASGTGRGYTF. The complete variable domain, with remaining parts taken from reference TRBV29-1 and TRBJ1-2, reads SAVISQKPSRDICQRGTSLTIQCQVDSQVTMMFWYRQQPGQSLTLIATANQGSEATYESGFVIDKFPISRPNLTFSTLTVSNMSPEDSSIYLCSASGTGRGYTFGSGTRLTVV.

The chain is built from TRBV30 and TRBJ2-5, with 8 bases aligning to TRBD2. The CDR3 is 15 amino acids. Losses at the gene ends were 2 bases for V and 5 bases for J; bases not matched to a gene: 10. Germline V gene data show CDR1 as GTSNPN and CDR2 as SVGIG (reference sequence). CDR3: CAWSSRGGAGETQYF. The DNA for the CDR3 is TGTGCCTGGAGTAGTCGGGGGGGGGCGGGGGAGACCCAGTACTTC.

This clone was recorded only once. V gene TRBV11-1 combines with J gene TRBJ1-5; TRBD1 might be the D (5 bases). The CDR3 is 13 residues long. The V end was cut by 4 bases, the J end by 11 bases, with 15 bases between. CDR1 and CDR2 (germline): SGHAT, FQDESV (reference sequence). CDR3 sequence reads: CASSSTSGGTQHF. The CDR3 nucleotides read TGTGCCAGCAGCTCTACCAGTGGGGGGACCCAGCATTTT.

V gene TRBV18 combines with J gene TRBJ1-3; no clear D gene. The germline V gene encodes CDR1 KGHSH and CDR2 LQKENI. V lost 3 bases to trimming and J lost 3 bases, with 15 bases between them. The CDR3 spans 16 residues. The CDR3 here is CASSPQRARYGNTIYF. The CDR3 DNA follows: TGTGCCAGCTCACCGCAGAGGGCGCGTTATGGAAACACCATATATTTT.

The genes are TRBV2 and TRBJ2-7; TRBD1 agrees at 7 bases. The V segment lost 6 bases and the J segment 0 bases; nucleotides outside the gene matches: 5. The CDR3 length is 14 residues. Looked up from germline, CDR1 is SNHLY and CDR2 is FYNNEI. CDR3 in amino acids: CASRDDRVSYEQYF. As DNA, the CDR3 is TGTGCCAGCAGGGACGACAGGGTCTCCTACGAGCAGTACTTC.

V is TRBV19 and J is TRBJ1-4; 7 nucleotides align to TRBD1. Germline trimming cut 3 bases from V and 8 bases from J; bases unmatched to any gene: 12. Germline V gene sequence: CDR1 LNHDA, CDR2 SQIVND (reference sequence). The length of the CDR3 is 16 residues. CDR3 sequence (DNA): TGTGCCAGTAGTATGCAATCCGGGACAGAGAGAGAAAAACTGTTTTTT. The encoded protein is CASSMQSGTEREKLFF.

The gene calls are TRBV7-8 and TRBJ2-1, with D maybe TRBD1 (5 bases). This CDR3 contains 16 residues. In germline, CDR1 is SGHVS, CDR2 FQNEAQ. With 5 bases removed from V and 5 bases from J, the gap between germline ends came to 19 bases. CDR3 amino acids: CASSARQGQTHNEQFF. The CDR3, as DNA: TGTGCCAGCAGCGCCCGACAAGGACAAACCCACAATGAGCAGTTCTTC.

The chain carries TRBV19 and TRBJ1-3; no definite D call. The germline gives CDR1 LNHDA, CDR2 SQIVND (reference sequence). CDR3 length: 16 amino acids. The germline V and J ends were trimmed by 5 bases and 0 bases, with 14 bases remaining between them. The CDR3 here is CASSPRLRVSGNTIYF. The CDR3 nucleotides are TGTGCCAGTAGTCCGAGGTTGAGGGTCTCTGGAAACACCATATATTTT.

The V and J genes are TRBV6-1 and TRBJ1-1; perhaps TRBD1 as D (5 bases). The CDR3 is 15 residues long. V dropped 2 bases and J dropped 0 bases, with 10 bases sitting between them. Germline V gives CDR1 MNHNS, CDR2 SASEGT. CDR3 sequence: CASSELTGVNTEAFF. DNA for the CDR3: TGTGCCAGCAGTGAATTGACGGGGGTGAACACTGAAGCTTTCTTT.

This clone appeared a few times. This sequence joins TRBV28 and TRBJ1-5; D is ambiguous. The V gene's germline CDR1 is MDHEN and CDR2 SYDVKM. V shed 6 bases and J shed 3 bases, with 3 bases lying between them. CDR3 length: 11 residues. The CDR3 spells CASSHNQPQHF. CDR3 sequence (DNA): TGTGCCAGCAGCCACAATCAGCCCCAGCATTTT.

The J gene is TRBJ1-1, the V gene TRBV14, with D possibly matching TRBD1 (5 bases). CDR1 and CDR2 (germline): SGHDN, FVKESK. V lost 3 bases to trimming and J lost 6 bases, with 14 bases between them. This CDR3 has 14 residues. The CDR3 protein is CASSHIWGAAEAFF. The CDR3 DNA sequence: TGTGCCAGCAGCCATATCTGGGGCGCAGCTGAAGCTTTCTTT.

The V gene is TRBV2, the J gene TRBJ2-3; 8 nucleotides align to TRBD1. J was trimmed by 2 bases and V by 5 bases; bases with no gene match: 9. CDR1 and CDR2 (germline): SNHLY, FYNNEI. The CDR3 has 16 residues. The CDR3 here is CASSKPRRGPTDTQYF. The CDR3 DNA reads as TGTGCCAGCAGTAAACCACGCAGGGGGCCCACAGATACGCAGTATTTT.

The genes are TRBV9 and TRBJ2-2; maybe TRBD2 (6 bases). The CDR3 runs 15 residues. CDR1 is SGDLS, CDR2 YYNGEE, per germline. Trimming removed 0 bases from V and 7 bases from J, with 13 bases in between. The CDR3: CASSVAGVFGGELFF. CDR3 nucleotides: TGTGCCAGCAGCGTAGCGGGAGTATTTGGCGGGGAGCTGTTTTTT.

V usage is TRBV30 and J usage is TRBJ1-1; D not certain. The V end was cut by 2 bases, the J end by 5 bases, with 18 bases between. The CDR3 has 15 amino acids. Germline CDR1 GTSNPN, CDR2 SVGIG (reference sequence). The DNA of the CDR3 is TGTGCCTGGAGTCCTCCGGACCGGGATGGTACTGAAGCTTTCTTT. It encodes CAWSPPDRDGTEAFF.